A selection of T cell receptor beta chains follows, all from one sample in a study of human T cells and chemical hapten exposure. MiXCR, run by TCRdb on the RACE reads, gives a single entry per CDR3 protein. Of 80,000 to 95,000 distinct CDR3 sequences in the sample, roughly 11% are singletons; the top ten hold roughly 2%. The material was whole blood, obtained in connection with sensitization to the hapten diphenylcyclopropenone (DPC). These receptors came from a man aged 35 to 55 with alopecia areata. Some clones in this sample may be carry-over from other donors' samples. Each CDR3 is given with its conserved first and last residue. The order of the fields is D gene, J gene, V gene, clone size, CDR3 protein, CDR3 DNA. D genes are given only for firm matches. The size entry is marked missing in some rows and otherwise reads once, few, many or a size class.

D gene: TRBD2; J gene: TRBJ2-2; V gene: TRBV13; clone size: -; CDR3 protein: CASTSAGTTGELFF; CDR3 DNA: TGTGCCAGCACCTCGGCCGGGACTACGGGGGAGCTGTTTTTT
D gene: TRBD1; J gene: TRBJ2-5; V gene: TRBV5-1; clone size: -; CDR3 protein: CASGTGMGQETQYF; CDR3 DNA: TGCGCCAGCGGGACAGGGATGGGCCAAGAGACCCAGTACTTC
D gene: -; J gene: TRBJ2-3; V gene: TRBV7-3; clone size: -; CDR3 protein: CASSRLSASTQYF; CDR3 DNA: TGTGCCAGCAGCCGACTCTCGGCTAGCACGCAGTATTTT
D gene: -; J gene: TRBJ1-1; V gene: TRBV20-1; clone size: few; CDR3 protein: CSARRQLNTEAFF; CDR3 DNA: TGCAGTGCTAGAAGGCAGCTGAACACTGAAGCTTTCTTT
D gene: TRBD1; J gene: TRBJ2-6; V gene: TRBV28; clone size: few; CDR3 protein: CASSFPGTGGAGANVLTF; CDR3 DNA: TGTGCCAGCAGTTTCCCCGGGACAGGGGGCGCTGGGGCCAACGTCCTGACTTTC
D gene: -; J gene: TRBJ1-4; V gene: TRBV3-1; clone size: many; CDR3 protein: CASSSEGQKLFF; CDR3 DNA: TGTGCCAGCAGCTCAGAGGGACAAAAACTGTTTTTT
D gene: TRBD1; J gene: TRBJ1-2; V gene: TRBV6-2/TRBV6-3; clone size: few; CDR3 protein: CASSSPGGAKNGYTF; CDR3 DNA: TGTGCCAGCAGTTCGCCAGGGGGCGCGAAAAATGGCTACACCTTC
D gene: TRBD1; J gene: TRBJ1-4; V gene: TRBV5-4; clone size: -; CDR3 protein: CASSLTGGRNEKLFF; CDR3 DNA: TGTGCCAGCAGCCTTACAGGGGGCCGGAATGAAAAACTGTTTTTT
D gene: -; J gene: TRBJ2-5; V gene: TRBV13; clone size: few; CDR3 protein: CASSPGFLHQETQYF; CDR3 DNA: TGTGCCAGCAGCCCGGGTTTCCTCCACCAAGAGACCCAGTACTTC
D gene: -; J gene: TRBJ1-5; V gene: TRBV7-2; clone size: -; CDR3 protein: CASSLKTGQPQHF; CDR3 DNA: TGTGCCAGCAGCTTAAAGACAGGCCAGCCCCAGCATTTT
D gene: -; J gene: TRBJ2-1; V gene: TRBV10-3; clone size: few; CDR3 protein: CAISESMAGQNNEQFF; CDR3 DNA: TGTGCCATCAGTGAGTCGATGGCGGGACAAAACAATGAGCAGTTCTTC
D gene: -; J gene: TRBJ1-4; V gene: TRBV24-1; clone size: many; CDR3 protein: CATGIGEKLFF; CDR3 DNA: TGTGCCACGGGGATTGGGGAAAAACTGTTTTTT
D gene: -; J gene: TRBJ2-3; V gene: TRBV20-1; clone size: -; CDR3 protein: CSATVRGTSTDTQYF; CDR3 DNA: TGCAGTGCTACCGTCCGTGGGACTAGCACAGATACGCAGTATTTT
D gene: -; J gene: TRBJ2-3; V gene: TRBV20-1; clone size: -; CDR3 protein: CSASDSSGTDTQYF; CDR3 DNA: TGCAGTGCTTCCGACTCCTCTGGCACAGATACGCAGTATTTT
D gene: -; J gene: TRBJ2-3; V gene: TRBV7-6; clone size: few; CDR3 protein: CASSLGRADTQYF; CDR3 DNA: TGTGCCAGCAGCTTAGGCAGGGCTGATACGCAGTATTTT
D gene: TRBD1; J gene: TRBJ2-7; V gene: TRBV20-1; clone size: -; CDR3 protein: CSAMNRDRGYEQYF; CDR3 DNA: TGCAGTGCAATGAACCGGGACAGGGGCTACGAGCAGTACTTC
D gene: TRBD2; J gene: TRBJ2-5; V gene: TRBV7-2; clone size: -; CDR3 protein: CASSLGLAGGEETQYF; CDR3 DNA: TGTGCCAGCAGCTTAGGTCTAGCGGGAGGGGAAGAGACCCAGTACTTC
D gene: -; J gene: TRBJ1-5; V gene: TRBV29-1; clone size: many; CDR3 protein: CSVEEQGGQPQHF; CDR3 DNA: TGCAGCGTTGAGGAACAGGGAGGTCAGCCCCAGCATTTT
D gene: -; J gene: TRBJ2-7; V gene: TRBV10-3; clone size: few; CDR3 protein: CAISERVKGQYF; CDR3 DNA: TGTGCCATCAGTGAAAGAGTGAAGGGGCAATACTTC
D gene: -; J gene: TRBJ1-1; V gene: TRBV7-9; clone size: many; CDR3 protein: CASSLQGNTEAFF; CDR3 DNA: TGTGCCAGCAGCTTACAGGGAAACACTGAAGCTTTCTTT
D gene: -; J gene: TRBJ1-2; V gene: TRBV18; clone size: -; CDR3 protein: CASSPRGAGYTF; CDR3 DNA: TGTGCCAGCTCACCCCGGGGGGCCGGCTACACCTTC
D gene: -; J gene: TRBJ2-3; V gene: TRBV11-3; clone size: many; CDR3 protein: CASSPGGGPTDTQYF; CDR3 DNA: TGTGCCAGCAGCCCCGGGGGAGGACCCACAGATACGCAGTATTTT
D gene: TRBD1; J gene: TRBJ1-2; V gene: TRBV28; clone size: many; CDR3 protein: CASSRDSFIYGYTF; CDR3 DNA: TGTGCCAGCAGTCGGGACAGCTTCATCTATGGCTACACCTTC
D gene: -; J gene: TRBJ2-6; V gene: TRBV29-1; clone size: -; CDR3 protein: CSVAESGANVLTF; CDR3 DNA: TGCAGCGTTGCAGAGTCTGGGGCCAACGTCCTGACTTTC
D gene: TRBD2; J gene: TRBJ2-7; V gene: TRBV27; clone size: -; CDR3 protein: CASSLFLSGPYEQYF; CDR3 DNA: TGTGCCAGCAGTTTGTTCCTTAGCGGGCCCTACGAGCAGTACTTC
D gene: -; J gene: TRBJ2-4; V gene: TRBV20-1; clone size: few; CDR3 protein: CSASPVRNIQYF; CDR3 DNA: TGCAGTGCTAGTCCTGTACGGAACATTCAGTACTTC
D gene: TRBD1; J gene: TRBJ2-7; V gene: TRBV2; clone size: few; CDR3 protein: CASSETGVISYEQYF; CDR3 DNA: TGTGCCAGCAGCGAGACAGGGGTGATAAGCTACGAGCAGTACTTC
D gene: TRBD2; J gene: TRBJ2-4; V gene: TRBV20-1; clone size: few; CDR3 protein: CSASTGTSLHAKNIQYF; CDR3 DNA: TGCAGTGCTTCCACCGGGACTAGCCTTCATGCCAAAAACATTCAGTACTTC
D gene: -; J gene: TRBJ2-2; V gene: TRBV10-3; clone size: -; CDR3 protein: CAISELRKRRQATNTGELFF; CDR3 DNA: TGTGCCATCAGTGAGCTCCGAAAGAGAAGACAGGCAACGAACACCGGGGAGCTGTTTTTT
D gene: -; J gene: TRBJ2-5; V gene: TRBV7-2; clone size: few; CDR3 protein: CASSLAAQGGQETQYF; CDR3 DNA: TGTGCCAGCAGCTTAGCGGCACAGGGGGGGCAAGAGACCCAGTACTTC
D gene: -; J gene: TRBJ1-5; V gene: TRBV24-1; clone size: -; CDR3 protein: CATSPTGPNQPQHF; CDR3 DNA: TGTGCCACCAGTCCTACAGGGCCCAATCAGCCCCAGCATTTT
D gene: -; J gene: TRBJ2-1; V gene: TRBV6-2/TRBV6-3; clone size: -; CDR3 protein: CASSYSLHNEQFF; CDR3 DNA: TGTGCCAGCAGTTACTCCCTCCACAATGAGCAGTTCTTC
D gene: TRBD2; J gene: TRBJ2-3; V gene: TRBV29-1; clone size: few; CDR3 protein: CSVEVAGDRTDTQYF; CDR3 DNA: TGCAGCGTTGAAGTAGCGGGAGATAGGACAGATACGCAGTATTTT
D gene: -; J gene: TRBJ2-1; V gene: TRBV6-1; clone size: -; CDR3 protein: CASSEWAEGSYNEQFF; CDR3 DNA: TGTGCCAGCAGTGAATGGGCGGAAGGCTCCTACAATGAGCAGTTCTTC
D gene: -; J gene: TRBJ2-4; V gene: TRBV5-8; clone size: once; CDR3 protein: CASSLFRASPKNIQYF; CDR3 DNA: TGTGCCAGCAGCTTGTTCAGGGCTAGTCCCAAAAACATTCAGTACTTC
D gene: -; J gene: TRBJ1-2; V gene: TRBV21-1; clone size: -; CDR3 protein: CAIPGQGSYGYTF; CDR3 DNA: TGTGCCATCCCGGGACAGGGGTCATATGGCTACACCTTC
D gene: -; J gene: TRBJ1-3; V gene: TRBV3-1; clone size: few; CDR3 protein: CASKTVAGNTIYF; CDR3 DNA: TGTGCCAGCAAGACGGTTGCTGGAAACACCATATATTTT
D gene: -; J gene: TRBJ2-1; V gene: TRBV20-1; clone size: -; CDR3 protein: CSAHPPGLEVDEQFF; CDR3 DNA: TGCAGTGCTCATCCACCGGGACTGGAGGTGGATGAGCAGTTCTTC
D gene: TRBD2; J gene: TRBJ2-3; V gene: TRBV4-2; clone size: few; CDR3 protein: CASSQVSSGTDTQYF; CDR3 DNA: TGTGCCAGCAGCCAAGTTTCTAGCGGAACAGATACGCAGTATTTT
D gene: TRBD1; J gene: TRBJ2-2; V gene: TRBV2; clone size: few; CDR3 protein: CASSGTANTGELFF; CDR3 DNA: TGTGCCAGCAGCGGGACAGCTAACACCGGGGAGCTGTTTTTT
D gene: TRBD2; J gene: TRBJ2-2; V gene: TRBV6-4; clone size: -; CDR3 protein: CASSEGAGVSTGELFF; CDR3 DNA: TGTGCCAGCAGTGAAGGAGCGGGAGTAAGCACCGGGGAGCTGTTTTTT
D gene: -; J gene: TRBJ2-2; V gene: TRBV7-7; clone size: many; CDR3 protein: CASSPQGSGELFF; CDR3 DNA: TGTGCTAGCAGCCCCCAGGGGTCCGGGGAGCTGTTTTTT
D gene: -; J gene: TRBJ2-3; V gene: TRBV5-1; clone size: -; CDR3 protein: CASSPGTSTDTQYF; CDR3 DNA: TGCGCCAGCAGCCCAGGGACCTCCACAGATACGCAGTATTTT
D gene: -; J gene: TRBJ2-7; V gene: TRBV11-2; clone size: few; CDR3 protein: CASSLDRGEQYF; CDR3 DNA: TGTGCCAGCAGCTTAGATCGTGGCGAGCAGTACTTC
D gene: -; J gene: TRBJ2-4; V gene: TRBV11-3; clone size: -; CDR3 protein: CASSLGRFLAKNIQYF; CDR3 DNA: TGTGCCAGCAGCTTGGGGCGATTCCTAGCCAAAAACATTCAGTACTTC
D gene: -; J gene: TRBJ1-1; V gene: TRBV29-1; clone size: many; CDR3 protein: CSVVLQETNTEAFF; CDR3 DNA: TGCAGCGTTGTGTTACAGGAGACGAACACTGAAGCTTTCTTT
D gene: -; J gene: TRBJ1-1; V gene: TRBV7-9; clone size: many; CDR3 protein: CASSLIAEAFF; CDR3 DNA: TGTGCCAGCAGCTTAATCGCTGAAGCTTTCTTT
D gene: TRBD2; J gene: TRBJ2-3; V gene: TRBV20-1; clone size: few; CDR3 protein: CSARRLAVADTQYF; CDR3 DNA: TGCAGTGCTAGGAGGCTAGCGGTGGCAGATACGCAGTATTTT
D gene: TRBD1; J gene: TRBJ1-1; V gene: TRBV6-2/TRBV6-3; clone size: -; CDR3 protein: CASSEGGYPMNTEAFF; CDR3 DNA: TGTGCCAGCAGTGAAGGGGGCTACCCCATGAACACTGAAGCTTTCTTT
D gene: -; J gene: TRBJ1-4; V gene: TRBV30; clone size: -; CDR3 protein: CAWSVARGGLFNEKLFF; CDR3 DNA: TGTGCCTGGAGTGTTGCCCGGGGCGGCCTTTTTAATGAAAAACTGTTTTTT
D gene: TRBD1; J gene: TRBJ1-6; V gene: TRBV19; clone size: few; CDR3 protein: CASTLTGGNSPLHF; CDR3 DNA: TGTGCCAGTACCCTAACAGGGGGTAATTCACCCCTCCACTTT
D gene: -; J gene: TRBJ2-1; V gene: TRBV13; clone size: -; CDR3 protein: CASGWTGASNEQFF; CDR3 DNA: TGTGCCAGCGGGTGGACGGGAGCCTCCAATGAGCAGTTCTTC
D gene: -; J gene: TRBJ2-1; V gene: TRBV12-3/TRBV12-4; clone size: many; CDR3 protein: CASSLGFMSSYNEQFF; CDR3 DNA: TGTGCCAGCAGTTTAGGTTTCATGAGCTCCTACAATGAGCAGTTCTTC
D gene: -; J gene: TRBJ1-1; V gene: TRBV13; clone size: few; CDR3 protein: CASSLGSQEEAFF; CDR3 DNA: TGTGCCAGCAGCTTAGGCAGTCAAGAAGAAGCTTTCTTT
D gene: TRBD2; J gene: TRBJ2-1; V gene: TRBV20-1; clone size: many; CDR3 protein: CSASKGLAGYNEQFF; CDR3 DNA: TGCAGTGCTAGCAAAGGACTAGCGGGCTACAATGAGCAGTTCTTC
D gene: TRBD1; J gene: TRBJ2-2; V gene: TRBV19; clone size: -; CDR3 protein: CASSIRDRGRSGELFF; CDR3 DNA: TGTGCCAGTAGTATTAGAGACAGGGGGCGAAGCGGGGAGCTGTTTTTT
D gene: TRBD1; J gene: TRBJ2-3; V gene: TRBV9; clone size: many; CDR3 protein: CASSGQQGMGADTQYF; CDR3 DNA: TGTGCCAGCAGCGGACAACAGGGGATGGGCGCAGATACGCAGTATTTT